This TCR beta chain was identified in a study of shared clonotypes between healthy human individuals. With respect to this clone: What it binds is not known.

Deep-level running was used for the assay. Libraries were prepared by immunoSEQ multiplex PCR; TCRdb keeps only in-frame clonotypes and omits some of them. This table holds 550,000 to 850,000 clones, around 72% found once. Germline lookup yields CDR1 SNHLY and CDR2 FYNNEI. V was cut by 6 bases and J by 2 bases, with 8 bases left in between. CDR3 length equals 13 residues. General study findings and limits: It was expected that sequencing depth would affect clonotype sharing among donors. Rarefaction analysis demonstrated incomplete sorted-subset sequencing notwithstanding large depth.

The TCR was taken from a woman in her 30s in good health. The chain employs TRBV2 and TRBJ1-5; D gene unclear. The sample consisted of memory CD4+ T cells sorted from blood. Subset defined: CD45RA-negative fraction. The CDR3, as DNA: TGTGCCAGCAGGGCAACTGGCAATCAGCCCCAGCATTTT. It encodes CASRATGNQPQHF. Complete variable domain (other parts from reference TRBV2 and TRBJ1-5): EPEVTQTPSHQVTQMGQEVILRCVPISNHLYFYWYRQILGQKVEFLVSFYNNEISEKSEIFDDQFSVERPDGSNFTLKIRSTKLEDSAMYFCASRATGNQPQHFGDGTRLSIL.